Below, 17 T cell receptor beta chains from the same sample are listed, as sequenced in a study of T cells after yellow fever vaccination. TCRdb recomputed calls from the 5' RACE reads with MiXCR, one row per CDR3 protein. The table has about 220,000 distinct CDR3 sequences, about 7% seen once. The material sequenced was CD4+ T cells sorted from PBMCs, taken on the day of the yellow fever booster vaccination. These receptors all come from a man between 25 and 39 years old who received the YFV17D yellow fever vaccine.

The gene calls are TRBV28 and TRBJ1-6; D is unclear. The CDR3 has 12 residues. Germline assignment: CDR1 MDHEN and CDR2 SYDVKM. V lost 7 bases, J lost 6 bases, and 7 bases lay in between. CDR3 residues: CASTYTNSPLHF. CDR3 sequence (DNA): TGTGCCAGCACTTATACTAATTCACCCCTCCACTTT.

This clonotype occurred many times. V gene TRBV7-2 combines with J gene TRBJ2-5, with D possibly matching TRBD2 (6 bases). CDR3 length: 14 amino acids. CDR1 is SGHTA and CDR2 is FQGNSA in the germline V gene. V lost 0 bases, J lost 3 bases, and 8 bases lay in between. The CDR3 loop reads CASSLAGTEETQYF. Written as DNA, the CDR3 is TGTGCCAGCAGCTTAGCAGGGACTGAAGAGACCCAGTACTTC.

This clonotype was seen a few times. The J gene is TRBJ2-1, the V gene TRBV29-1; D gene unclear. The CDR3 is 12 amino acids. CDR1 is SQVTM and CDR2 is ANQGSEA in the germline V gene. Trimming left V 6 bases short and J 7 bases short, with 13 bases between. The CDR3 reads CSVAGSLNEQFF. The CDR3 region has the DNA TGCAGCGTCGCCGGGTCTTTGAATGAGCAGTTCTTC.

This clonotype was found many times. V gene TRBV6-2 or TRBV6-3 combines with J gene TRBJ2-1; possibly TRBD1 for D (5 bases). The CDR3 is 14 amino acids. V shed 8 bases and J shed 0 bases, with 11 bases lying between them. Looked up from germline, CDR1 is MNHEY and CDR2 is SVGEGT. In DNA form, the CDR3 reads TGTGCCAGCGGAGACAGTCGCTCCTACAATGAGCAGTTCTTC. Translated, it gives CASGDSRSYNEQFF.

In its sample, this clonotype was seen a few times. The CDR3 coding sequence is TGCAGTGCCTCTGGGGCTAGCGGGAGGAGGACAGATACGCAGTATTTT. Amino acids: CSASGASGRRTDTQYF. The rearrangement links TRBV20-1 to TRBJ2-3, with 11 bases matching TRBD2. CDR3 length: 16 residues. The trim removed 6 bases at V and 3 bases at J, leaving 11 bases unmatched. Germline loops: CDR1 DFQATT, CDR2 SNEGSKA (reference sequence).

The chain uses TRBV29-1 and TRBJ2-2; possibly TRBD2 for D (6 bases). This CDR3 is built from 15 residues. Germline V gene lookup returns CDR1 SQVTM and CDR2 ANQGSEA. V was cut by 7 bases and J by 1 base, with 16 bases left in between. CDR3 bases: TGCAGCGCTGGATTCCGGGACTTGAACACCGGGGAGCTGTTTTTT. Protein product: CSAGFRDLNTGELFF.

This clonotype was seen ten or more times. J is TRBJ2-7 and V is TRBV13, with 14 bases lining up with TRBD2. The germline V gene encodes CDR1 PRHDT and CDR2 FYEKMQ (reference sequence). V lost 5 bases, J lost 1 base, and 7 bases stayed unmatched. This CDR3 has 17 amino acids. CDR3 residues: CASSRLAGGPGSYEQYF. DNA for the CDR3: TGTGCCAGCAGCCGACTAGCGGGAGGGCCCGGGTCCTACGAGCAGTACTTC.

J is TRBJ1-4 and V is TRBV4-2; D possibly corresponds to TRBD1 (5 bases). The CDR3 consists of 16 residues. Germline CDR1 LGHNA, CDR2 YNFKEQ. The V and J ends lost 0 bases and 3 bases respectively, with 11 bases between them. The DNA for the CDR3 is TGTGCCAGCAGCCAAGATCAGGGTAGATCTAATGAAAAACTGTTTTTT. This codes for CASSQDQGRSNEKLFF.

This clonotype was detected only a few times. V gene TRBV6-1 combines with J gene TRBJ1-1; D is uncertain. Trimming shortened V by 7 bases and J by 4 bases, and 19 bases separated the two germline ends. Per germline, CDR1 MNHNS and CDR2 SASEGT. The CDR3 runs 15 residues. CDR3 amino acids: CASTSGRVMVTEAFF. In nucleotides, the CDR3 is TGTGCCAGCACCTCCGGGCGGGTAATGGTCACTGAAGCTTTCTTT.

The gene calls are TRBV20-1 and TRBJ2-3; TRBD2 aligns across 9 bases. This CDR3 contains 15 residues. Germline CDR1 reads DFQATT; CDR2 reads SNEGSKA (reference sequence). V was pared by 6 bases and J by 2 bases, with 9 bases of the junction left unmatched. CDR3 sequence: CSARLAVSVTDTQYF. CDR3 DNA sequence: TGCAGTGCCCGACTAGCGGTATCGGTCACAGATACGCAGTATTTT.

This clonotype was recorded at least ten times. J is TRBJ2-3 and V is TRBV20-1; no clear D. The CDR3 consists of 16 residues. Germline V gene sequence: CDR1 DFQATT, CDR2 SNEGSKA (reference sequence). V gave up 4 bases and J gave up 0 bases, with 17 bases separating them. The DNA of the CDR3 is TGCAGTGCTATTCCAGAAGGGCGGCTTAGCACAGATACGCAGTATTTT. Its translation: CSAIPEGRLSTDTQYF.

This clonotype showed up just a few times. CDR3 nucleotide sequence: TGCGCCAGCAGCTTGGGCTCGGGGAACACTGAAGCTTTCTTT. Amino acid sequence: CASSLGSGNTEAFF. This chain joins TRBV5-1 and TRBJ1-1, with D unclear. This CDR3 contains 14 residues. Trimming pared 0 bases from V and 1 base from J, leaving 7 bases between. CDR1 SGHRS and CDR2 YFSETQ come from the germline V gene.

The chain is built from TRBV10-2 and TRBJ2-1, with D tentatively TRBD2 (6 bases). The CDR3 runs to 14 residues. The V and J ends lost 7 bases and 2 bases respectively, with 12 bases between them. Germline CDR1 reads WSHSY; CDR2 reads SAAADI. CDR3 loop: CASTGSLTYNEQFF. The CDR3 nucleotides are TGCGCCAGCACCGGGAGTCTCACCTACAATGAGCAGTTCTTC.

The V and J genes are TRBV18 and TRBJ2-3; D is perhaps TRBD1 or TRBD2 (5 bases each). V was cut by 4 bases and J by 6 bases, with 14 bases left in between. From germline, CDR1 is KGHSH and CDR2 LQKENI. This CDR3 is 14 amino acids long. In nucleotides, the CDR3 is TGTGCCAGCTCACAGGGACGAGGGAGCGATACGCAGTATTTT. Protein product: CASSQGRGSDTQYF.

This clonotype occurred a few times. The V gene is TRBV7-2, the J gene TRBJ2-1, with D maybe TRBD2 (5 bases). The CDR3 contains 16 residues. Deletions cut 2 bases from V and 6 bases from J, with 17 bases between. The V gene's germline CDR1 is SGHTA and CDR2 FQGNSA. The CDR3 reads CASSLRASLDRNEQFF. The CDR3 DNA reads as TGTGCCAGCAGCTTAAGGGCTAGCTTAGATCGCAATGAGCAGTTCTTC.

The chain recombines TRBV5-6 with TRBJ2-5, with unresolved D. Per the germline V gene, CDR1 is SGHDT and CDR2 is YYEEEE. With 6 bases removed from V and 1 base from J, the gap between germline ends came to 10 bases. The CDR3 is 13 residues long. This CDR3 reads CASTVQIQETQYF. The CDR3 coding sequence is TGTGCCAGCACGGTTCAGATCCAAGAGACCCAGTACTTC.

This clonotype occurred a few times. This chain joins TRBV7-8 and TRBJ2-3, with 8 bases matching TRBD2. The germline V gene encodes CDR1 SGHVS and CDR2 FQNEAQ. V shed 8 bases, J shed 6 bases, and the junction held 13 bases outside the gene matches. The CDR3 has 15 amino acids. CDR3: CASGGGAGVWDTQYF. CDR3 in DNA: TGTGCCAGCGGGGGAGGAGCGGGAGTATGGGATACGCAGTATTTT.